This entry describes one TCR beta chain. Antigen: not known. The entry originates in a study of cytomegalovirus exposure and HLA in healthy donors. The study's findings and limits: The tendency of first-cohort TCR clusters to co-occur in the 90 to 150 validation repertoires emerged from a later analysis. Specificity of three CMV-associated chains for CMV antigens was verified in vitro.

Using immunoSEQ multiplex PCR, the repertoire was profiled, and TCRdb retains in-frame clones only, with some absent. The sample records around 400,000 clones, 86% being singletons. V lost 0 bases, J lost 12 bases, and 14 bases lay in between. CDR3 size: 13 residues. Per the germline V gene, CDR1 is MGHRA and CDR2 is YSYEKL. J is TRBJ1-2 and V is TRBV4-1; a weak D match, TRBD1 (5 bases). The TCR comes from a woman between 18 and 30 years old in good health and CMV-seronegative. Sequenced input: PBMCs. The CDR3 region has the DNA TGCGCCAGCAGCCAAGAAGGGCGGGGCCCAAACACCTTC. It codes for CASSQEGRGPNTF.